The 10 T cell receptor beta chains below come from one sample, sequenced in a study of T-cell reconstitution after alpha-beta-depleted transplantation in children. Study conclusions and caveats: Among T cells one year after transplant, newly produced cells accounted for most counts and diversity.

Unique molecular identifiers featured in how the TCRbeta library was prepared. TCRdb fed the PCR reads into MiXCR, producing one record per CDR3 protein. The table records around 300,000 distinct CDR3 sequences, roughly 7.8% of them present only once. No antigen has been identified for these receptors. This sample comprised peripheral blood, obtained 360 days after TCRalphabeta/CD19-depleted stem cell transplant. These receptors were collected from a female patient aged 2-9 years who had a stem cell transplant for Fanconi anemia, so the T cells may come from the graft donor.

The gene calls are TRBV7-9 and TRBJ1-1, with D possibly being TRBD1 (5 bases). There are 15 residues in the CDR3. The ends were cut back, 5 bases at V and 5 bases at J, with 18 bases in the middle. Germline V gene data show CDR1 as SEHNR and CDR2 as FQNEAQ (reference sequence). Here the CDR3 DNA reads TGTGCCAGCAGCCCCCCCCGACCAGGGTGGACTGAAGCTTTCTTT. Translating it yields CASSPPRPGWTEAFF. The variable domain in full, completed from reference TRBV7-9 and TRBJ1-1, reads DTGVSQNPRHKITKRGQNVTFRCDPISEHNRLYWYRQTLGQGPEFLTYFQNEAQLEKSRLLSDRFSAERPKGSFSTLEIQRTEQGDSAMYLCASSPPRPGWTEAFFGQGTRLTVV.

This clonotype has at least ten counts. The V gene is TRBV9, the J gene TRBJ2-3; D is undetermined. V lost 0 bases and J 2 bases, leaving 7 bases between the germline ends. Per germline, CDR1 SGDLS and CDR2 YYNGEE. The length of the CDR3 is 14 residues. CDR3 in amino acids: CASSVDGLTDTQYF. The CDR3 nucleotides read TGTGCCAGCAGCGTAGATGGTCTCACAGATACGCAGTATTTT. Filled out from reference TRBV9 and TRBJ2-3, the complete variable domain reads DSGVTQTPKHLITATGQRVTLRCSPRSGDLSVYWYQQSLDQGLQFLIQYYNGEERAKGNILERFSAQQFPDLHSELNLSSLELGDSALYFCASSVDGLTDTQYFGPGTRLTVL.

This clonotype came up a few times. The J gene is TRBJ2-7, the V gene TRBV28; 7 bases are shared with TRBD2. Germline loops: CDR1 MDHEN, CDR2 SYDVKM. The CDR3 contains 15 residues. V shed 1 base and J 2 bases; nucleotides not matched to a gene: 5. Here the CDR3 DNA reads TGTGCCAGCAGTTTATCTGGCGGGAGTACCTACGAGCAGTACTTC. It encodes CASSLSGGSTYEQYF. The full variable domain, in which reference TRBV28 and TRBJ2-7 provide the parts outside the CDR3, is DVKVTQSSRYLVKRTGEKVFLECVQDMDHENMFWYRQDPGLGLRLIYFSYDVKMKEKGDIPEGYSVSREKKERFSLILESASTNQTSMYLCASSLSGGSTYEQYFGPGTRLTVT.

This clonotype occurred many times. This chain joins TRBV20-1 and TRBJ2-2; TRBD2 aligns across 10 bases. CDR3 length: 16 amino acids. Germline trimming cut 3 bases from V and 5 bases from J; bases unmatched to any gene: 9. Germline V gene data show CDR1 as DFQATT and CDR2 as SNEGSKA (reference sequence). The CDR3 loop reads CSASGLAGELTGELFF. CDR3 DNA: TGCAGTGCTAGCGGCCTAGCGGGGGAACTAACCGGGGAGCTGTTTTTT.

The chain is built from TRBV6-1 and TRBJ2-7; tentatively, D is TRBD1 (6 bases). The germline V and J ends were trimmed by 5 bases and 4 bases, with 9 bases remaining between them. Germline V CDR1 and CDR2: MNHNS, SASEGT. The CDR3 extends over 12 amino acids. CDR3 loop: CASSRGQYEQYV. CDR3 in DNA: TGTGCCAGCAGTCGTGGACAGTACGAGCAGTACGTC.

In this sample, this clonotype turned up a few times. The V and J genes are TRBV3-1 and TRBJ2-1; D is ambiguous. Trimming stripped 0 bases from V and 0 bases from J, with 12 bases between. The CDR3 runs to 17 residues. From germline, CDR1 is LGHDT and CDR2 YNNKEL (reference sequence). CDR3 nucleotide sequence: TGTGCCAGCAGCCAAGAGGAGAGGTATACCTCCTACAATGAGCAGTTCTTC. It encodes CASSQEERYTSYNEQFF.

V usage is TRBV18 and J usage is TRBJ2-6, with D possibly being TRBD1 or TRBD2 (6 bases each). CDR1 and CDR2 (germline): KGHSH, LQKENI. The CDR3 runs 17 residues. V gave up 3 bases and J gave up 0 bases, with 12 bases separating them. CDR3 nucleotides: TGTGCCAGCTCACCCGGGGGCCGGAGCTCTGGGGCCAACGTCCTGACTTTC. Its translation is CASSPGGRSSGANVLTF.

This clonotype appeared many times. This chain joins TRBV9 and TRBJ2-1; D remains unclear. The CDR3 runs to 15 residues. With 3 bases removed from V and 2 bases from J, the gap between germline ends came to 12 bases. Looked up from germline, CDR1 is SGDLS and CDR2 is YYNGEE. CDR3 sequence: CASSARVGTYNEQFF. CDR3 bases: TGTGCCAGCAGCGCAAGGGTCGGTACCTACAATGAGCAGTTCTTC.

The genes are TRBV12-3 or TRBV12-4 and TRBJ2-1, with TRBD2 matching over 7 bases. Trimming cost V 2 bases and J 2 bases; bases outside gene matches: 6. This CDR3 region has 16 residues. The CDR3 DNA reads as TGTGCCAGCAGTTTACAAGCGGGGATCACCTACAATGAGCAGTTCTTC. Encoded protein: CASSLQAGITYNEQFF.

This clonotype appeared a few times. This rearrangement joins TRBV10-2 to TRBJ2-7, with no clear D. Germline loops: CDR1 WSHSY, CDR2 SAAADI. CDR3 size: 12 residues. V lost 4 bases, J lost 7 bases, and 11 bases lay in between. In DNA form, the CDR3 reads TGCGCCAGCAGTGTGGCGGTGGGGGAGCAGTACGTC. Amino acid sequence: CASSVAVGEQYV.